These 17 T cell receptor beta chains share one sample of origin, sequenced in a study of cytomegalovirus exposure and HLA in healthy donors. 13 Jbeta primers and 60 Vbeta primers were used for the PCR. Only in-frame clones appear in the TCRdb table, and some are missing; sequencing was by immunoSEQ multiplex PCR. The profile shows about 130,000 clones, 76% of them singletons. What was sequenced was PBMCs. Receptor source: a man aged 35-49 years in good health and CMV-seronegative.

J is TRBJ2-7 and V is TRBV11-3, with a tentative D call TRBD2 (6 bases). CDR1 and CDR2 (germline): SGHNT, YENEEA. V shed 3 bases and J shed 5 bases, with 17 bases lying between them. There are 15 residues in the CDR3. The CDR3 region is CASSLWDGAGNEQYF. Here the CDR3 DNA reads TGTGCCAGCAGCTTGTGGGACGGGGCGGGGAACGAGCAGTACTTC. Using reference TRBV11-3 and TRBJ2-7 for the parts outside the CDR3, the full variable domain is EAGVVQSPRYKIIEKKQPVAFWCNPISGHNTLYWYLQNLGQGPELLIRYENEEAVDDSQLPKDRFSAERLKGVDSTLKIQPAELGDSAVYLCASSLWDGAGNEQYFGPGTRLTVT.

The CDR3 is CASSQVPGDHEQYF. CDR3 DNA: TGCGCCAGCAGCCAGGTACCAGGGGATCACGAGCAGTACTTC. The chain joins TRBV4-1 to TRBJ2-7; possibly TRBD1 for D (6 bases). V lost 3 bases and J 5 bases, leaving 14 bases between the germline ends. CDR3 size: 14 residues. The germline CDR1 and CDR2 sequences are MGHRA and YSYEKL.

The chain carries TRBV7-6 and TRBJ2-3, with TRBD2 as a possible D gene (7 bases). The length of the CDR3 is 15 residues. V gave up 4 bases and J gave up 3 bases, with 14 bases separating them. The germline V gene has CDR1 SGHVS and CDR2 FNYEAQ. CDR3 in DNA: TGTGCCAGCAGCTATCGCGGGGGCGAGACAGATACGCAGTATTTT. It specifies CASSYRGGETDTQYF.

With respect to this clone: The junction departs from germline at one end; a sequencing error may be responsible. V is TRBV11-2 and J is TRBJ2-2; TRBD2 agrees at 12 bases. The CDR3 has 13 amino acids. Germline V gives CDR1 SGHAT, CDR2 FQNNGV. CDR3: CLTSGGNTGELFF. The CDR3 bases are TGCCTGACTAGCGGGGGGAACACCGGGGAGCTGTTTTTT.

This chain links TRBV19 with TRBJ1-5, with D hard to call. With 7 bases removed from V and 5 bases from J, the gap between germline ends came to 12 bases. CDR1 LNHDA and CDR2 SQIVND come from the germline V gene (reference sequence). This CDR3 region has 13 residues. The chain's CDR3 is CASTREGYQPQHF. For the CDR3, the DNA is TGTGCCAGTACCCGGGAGGGCTATCAGCCCCAGCATTTT.

The genes are TRBV6-1 and TRBJ2-2, with D possibly matching TRBD2 (6 bases). V was clipped by 3 bases and J by 7 bases, with 9 bases between them. This CDR3 is built from 13 residues. The germline CDR1 and CDR2 sequences are MNHNS and SASEGT. CDR3 amino acids: CASSEGGIGELFF. The CDR3 DNA sequence: TGTGCCAGCAGTGAGGGGGGTATCGGGGAGCTGTTTTTT.

The genes are TRBV7-3 and TRBJ2-1; D unclear. Germline lookup yields CDR1 SGHTA and CDR2 FQGTGA. V was clipped by 1 base and J by 5 bases, with 6 bases between them. The CDR3 is 13 amino acids. The CDR3 DNA is TGTGCCAGCAGCTTAAGCGGAGACAATGAGCAGTTCTTC. This gives the protein CASSLSGDNEQFF. Together with reference TRBV7-3 and TRBJ2-1, the CDR3 gives the full variable domain: GAGVSQTPSNKVTEKGKYVELRCDPISGHTALYWYRQSLGQGPEFLIYFQGTGAADDSGLPNDRFFAVRPEGSVSTLKIQRTERGDSAVYLCASSLSGDNEQFFGPGTRLTVL.

The CDR3: CASSLTGASGRYEQYF. CDR3 bases: TGTGCCAGCAGCTTAACGGGGGCTAGCGGGAGGTACGAGCAGTACTTC. This chain joins TRBV7-3 and TRBJ2-7; 11 nucleotides align to TRBD2. With V trimmed by 0 bases and J by 4 bases, 5 bases remained unmatched. The CDR3 has 16 residues. Germline CDR1 is SGHTA and CDR2 is FQGTGA.

The chain joins TRBV7-9 to TRBJ2-7; tentatively, D is TRBD2 (6 bases). The CDR3 totals 16 residues. Per the germline V gene, CDR1 is SEHNR and CDR2 is FQNEAQ (reference sequence). V lost 0 bases and J lost 6, with 18 bases in between. This CDR3 is CASSLAKGLSGGEQYF. The CDR3, as DNA: TGTGCCAGCAGCTTAGCGAAGGGGCTTAGCGGTGGCGAGCAGTACTTC.

The chain has TRBV18 and TRBJ2-7; 14 bases align to TRBD2. This CDR3 region has 15 residues. Germline values: CDR1 KGHSH, CDR2 LQKENI. The V segment lost 3 bases and the J segment 6 bases; nucleotides outside the gene matches: 4. The DNA of the CDR3 is TGTGCCAGCTCACCGGGACTAGCGGGAGATGCCGAGCAGTACTTC. The encoded protein is CASSPGLAGDAEQYF.

The chain has TRBV2 and TRBJ1-4, with 8 bases fitting TRBD1. This CDR3 is built from 17 residues. With V trimmed by 6 bases and J by 3 bases, 12 bases remained unmatched. Germline-derived CDR1 and CDR2 are SNHLY and FYNNEI. CDR3 in DNA: TGTGCCAGCAGCCCTGGACAGGGATTATTGGCTAATGAAAAACTGTTTTTT. This encodes CASSPGQGLLANEKLFF.

This clone came up a few times. V gene TRBV4-3 combines with J gene TRBJ2-7; tentative D call: TRBD1 (6 bases). Looked up from germline, CDR1 is LGHNA and CDR2 is YSLEER. This CDR3 is 14 amino acids long. Trimming cost V 8 bases and J 2 bases, with 16 bases left between them. In DNA, the CDR3 is TGCGCCAGCGTAATCGGGACACACACCTACGAGCAGTACTTC. As protein: CASVIGTHTYEQYF.

The chain recombines TRBV7-9 with TRBJ1-1, with 9 bases that match TRBD1. Germline CDR1 and CDR2: SEHNR and FQNEAQ (reference sequence). The CDR3 loop spans 13 amino acids. V was clipped by 5 bases and J by 3 bases; unmatched bases: 1. CDR3 DNA: TGTGCCAGCAGCCGACAGGGGGACACTGAAGCTTTCTTT. This codes for CASSRQGDTEAFF.

V usage is TRBV11-2 and J usage is TRBJ1-1; 7 nucleotides agree with TRBD1. Per germline, CDR1 SGHAT and CDR2 FQNNGV. After removal of 6 bases from V and 1 base from J, the junction contained 5 bases not matched to a gene. The CDR3 loop spans 14 amino acids. DNA of the CDR3: TGTGCCAGCAGTGCCTCAGGGGGGAACACTGAAGCTTTCTTT. It is translated as CASSASGGNTEAFF.

J is TRBJ1-1 and V is TRBV7-2; possible D gene TRBD1, 5 bases. The germline CDR1 and CDR2 sequences are SGHTA and FQGNSA. The CDR3 spans 15 residues. The V gene lost 4 bases and the J gene lost 0 bases, with 12 bases spanning the gap. The CDR3 protein is CASSSSGGLNTEAFF. As DNA, the CDR3 is TGTGCCAGCAGCTCCTCGGGGGGGTTGAACACTGAAGCTTTCTTT.

This chain connects TRBV7-8 to TRBJ2-1, with 9 bases fitting TRBD1. The V gene end was trimmed by 3 bases and the J gene end by 0 bases; junction bases not matched to a gene: 15. Germline V lookup: CDR1 SGHVS, CDR2 FQNEAQ. The CDR3 extends over 20 amino acids. The CDR3: CASSFSRTGERASSYNEQFF. For the CDR3, the DNA is TGTGCCAGCAGCTTTTCCCGGACAGGGGAGAGAGCGTCCTCCTACAATGAGCAGTTCTTC.

This clone came up once. The chain is built from TRBV6-1 and TRBJ2-2, with D possibly matching TRBD1 (6 bases). The V and J ends lost 11 bases and 7 bases respectively, with 20 bases between them. Germline V gives CDR1 MNHNS, CDR2 SASEGT. The CDR3 is 14 amino acids. CDR3 protein: CAVLNTGSGGELFF. CDR3 nucleotides: TGTGCCGTCCTTAATACAGGGTCGGGCGGGGAGCTGTTTTTT.